One TCR beta chain is described in this entry. Original data processing: Estimation of nucleated cell counts was performed using reference gene primer amplification. The table came from immunoSEQ multiplex PCR; TCRdb's copy has only in-frame clones and leaves some out. That table supplies the V and J calls and clone size; D and trimming were determined from the DNA. This sample has 40,000 or so clones, with around 86% found just once. These data belong to a study of blood T cell repertoires in COVID-19. At the level of the study: The United States, Italy and Spain provided the acute and convalescent COVID-19 samples. T cells, B-cell-depleted T cells, or PBMCs provided the cDNA or gDNA that served as material.

The germline gives CDR1 MNHNY, CDR2 SVGAGI (reference sequence). The CDR3 runs to 19 residues. With 5 bases clipped from V and 2 bases from J, the junction kept 20 bases outside the gene matches. The sequence was collected from a man aged 35-49 years with active COVID-19. This chain uses TRBV6-6 with TRBJ1-2; TRBD1 aligns across 7 bases. Sequencing was carried out using peripheral blood. Written as DNA, the CDR3 is TGTGCCAGCAGTCAAACCGTCTCGACAGTCAGGGGGAGGAACTATGGCTACACCTTC. Encoded protein: CASSQTVSTVRGRNYGYTF.